The source of this T cell receptor beta chain is a study of T-cell memory formation after mild COVID-19. Broader study findings: Researchers could not confirm that second-wave clones peaking on day 37 targeted SARS-CoV-2. The finding that pre-infection memory included some responding clones suggested that cross-reactive memory joined. Clones that shrank (day 15 to 85) were balanced CD4/CD8, whereas later expanders leaned CD4+.

From 5'RACE with constant-segment primers came TCR alpha and TCR beta cDNA libraries that carried sample barcodes and UMIs. TCRdb re-analysed the 5' RACE reads in MiXCR, keeping a single row per CDR3 protein. The table shows about 270,000 distinct CDR3 sequences, with approximately 15% occurring only once. This CDR3 contains 15 residues. The V gene end was trimmed by 4 bases and the J gene end by 1 base; junction bases not matched to a gene: 1. Germline V gene lookup returns CDR1 PRHDT and CDR2 FYEKMQ (reference sequence). A remark on this clonotype: Its antigen is currently unknown.

The sequenced material came from PBMCs or a T cell subset sorted from them (not recorded which). The sequence was collected from a man aged 18 to 29 who had mild COVID-19 (a few samples of this study predate the infection). Cell type and time point are not known. J is TRBJ2-2 and V is TRBV13; 9 bases map to TRBD1. For the CDR3, the DNA is TGTGCCAGCAGCTCGACAGGGGGGAACACCGGGGAGCTGTTTTTT. It encodes CASSSTGGNTGELFF.